This TCR beta chain was identified during a study of T cell repertoires in ileal Crohn's disease. Study-level points and caveats: All patients with clonality above 26.8% had endoscopic recurrence. Clonal expansions were more frequent in active smokers than non-smokers at surgery. Mucosal expansions were suggested to be mainly CD8 T cells.

About this clone: Antigen specificity is unknown. At the DNA level, this CDR3 is encoded by other sequences in the same sample as well.

Measured with immunoSEQ multiplex PCR; TCRdb has only the in-frame clones, and not every one. The table lists about 5,600 clones, roughly 87% of them singletons, with 4.7% in the top ten. The J segment lost 0 bases and the V segment lost 5 bases, leaving 3 bases of the junction unmatched. The CDR3 runs to 15 residues. Germline CDR1 is LNHDA and CDR2 is SQIVND (reference sequence). J is TRBJ2-3 and V is TRBV19; 9 nucleotides line up with TRBD2. The sample taken for sequencing was ileal tissue. The sequence came from an adult with Crohn's disease. The DNA of the CDR3 is TGTGCCAGTAGTTCGACTAGCGGCAGCACAGATACGCAGTATTTT. Its translation: CASSSTSGSTDTQYF. Drawing the rest from reference TRBV19 and TRBJ2-3, the complete variable domain is DGGITQSPKYLFRKEGQNVTLSCEQNLNHDAMYWYRQDPGQGLRLIYYSQIVNDFQKGDIAEGYSVSREKKESFPLTVTSAQKNPTAFYLCASSSTSGSTDTQYFGPGTRLTVL.